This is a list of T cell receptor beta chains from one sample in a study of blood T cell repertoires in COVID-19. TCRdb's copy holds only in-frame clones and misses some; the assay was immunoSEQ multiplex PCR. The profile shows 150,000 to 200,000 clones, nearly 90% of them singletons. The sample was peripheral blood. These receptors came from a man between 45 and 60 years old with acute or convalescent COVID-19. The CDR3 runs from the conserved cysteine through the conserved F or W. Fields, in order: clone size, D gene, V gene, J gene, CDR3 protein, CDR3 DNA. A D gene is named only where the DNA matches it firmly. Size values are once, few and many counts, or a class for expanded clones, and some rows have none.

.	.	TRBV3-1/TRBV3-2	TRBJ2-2	CASSQEGAGGTGELFF	TGTGCCAGCAGCCAAGAGGGGGCAGGAGGCACCGGGGAGCTGTTTTTT
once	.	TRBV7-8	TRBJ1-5	CASSLLDRTNQPQHF	TGTGCCAGCAGCTTACTTGACAGAACAAATCAGCCCCAGCATTTT
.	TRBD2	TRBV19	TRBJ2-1	CASSDQRGGTNEQFF	TGTGCCAGTAGTGATCAGCGGGGGGGCACCAATGAGCAGTTCTTC
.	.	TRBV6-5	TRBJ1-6	CATTQGQGISPLHF	TGTGCCACGACCCAGGGCCAGGGAATTTCACCCCTCCACTTT
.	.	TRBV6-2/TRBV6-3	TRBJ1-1	CASSWSQHTEAFF	TGTGCCAGCAGTTGGAGTCAGCACACTGAAGCTTTCTTT
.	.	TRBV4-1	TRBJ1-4	CASSRSGQNEKLFF	TGCGCCAGCAGCCGCAGTGGACAGAATGAAAAACTGTTTTTT
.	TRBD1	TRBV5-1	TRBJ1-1	CASSKTTGGTEAFF	TGCGCCAGCAGCAAAACGACAGGGGGCACTGAAGCTTTCTTT
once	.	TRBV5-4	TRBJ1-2	CASSLDRRLFGYTF	TGTGCCAGCAGCTTGGACCGGCGGTTATTCGGCTACACCTTC
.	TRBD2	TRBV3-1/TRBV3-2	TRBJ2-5	CASSLAGGPETQYF	TGTGCCAGCAGCCTAGCGGGAGGGCCAGAGACCCAGTACTTC
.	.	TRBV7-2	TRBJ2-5	CASSLGWEQETQYF	TGTGCCAGCAGCTTAGGGTGGGAGCAAGAGACCCAGTACTTC
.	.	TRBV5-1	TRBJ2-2	CASSSLTSTGELFF	TGCGCCAGCAGCTCCCTAACCTCCACCGGGGAGCTGTTTTTT
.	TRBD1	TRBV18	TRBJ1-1	CASSSTGSRTEAFF	TGTGCCAGCTCATCGACAGGGAGTCGGACTGAAGCTTTCTTT
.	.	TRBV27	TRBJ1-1	CASSLLPGSKTEAFF	TGTGCCAGCAGTTTACTTCCGGGGAGTAAGACTGAAGCTTTCTTT
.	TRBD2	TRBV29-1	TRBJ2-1	CSVEPRGAGYNEQFF	TGCAGCGTTGAACCCCGGGGAGCGGGGTACAATGAGCAGTTCTTC
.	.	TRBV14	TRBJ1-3	CASSQGEWRGGNTIYF	TGTGCCAGCAGCCAAGGGGAGTGGAGAGGTGGAAACACCATATATTTT
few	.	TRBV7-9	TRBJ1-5	CASSSTGLSNQPQHF	TGTGCCAGCAGTTCGACAGGCCTTAGCAATCAGCCCCAGCATTTT
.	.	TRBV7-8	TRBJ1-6	CASRGRAYNSPLHF	TGTGCCAGCAGGGGGAGAGCCTATAATTCACCCCTCCACTTT
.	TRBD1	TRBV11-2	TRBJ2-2	CASSLVQGIGELFF	TGTGCCAGCAGCTTAGTACAGGGGATCGGGGAGCTGTTTTTT
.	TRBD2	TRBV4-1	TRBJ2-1	CASSQERLGGGNNEQFF	TGCGCCAGCAGCCAAGAACGCCTTGGCGGGGGGAACAATGAGCAGTTCTTC
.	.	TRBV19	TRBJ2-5	CASSIPTRGETQYF	TGTGCCAGTAGTATCCCGACTAGGGGAGAGACCCAGTACTTC